Sequencing of this T cell receptor (beta chain) was carried out in a study of blood T cells in healthy people across ages. CDR3 length: 16 amino acids. V trimming: 5 bases; J trimming: 2 bases; junction bases outside the gene matches: 7. CDR1 SEHNR and CDR2 FQNEAQ come from the germline V gene (reference sequence). This clonotype showed up just a few times. For the second PCR, which ran for roughly 6 to 11 cycles, a sample-barcoded 5' primer and a J-beta primer mix were used. TCRdb reanalysed the 5' RACE reads using MiXCR and keeps one entry per CDR3 protein. The sample shows around 1,000,000 distinct CDR3 sequences, roughly a quarter of them seen only once. This same sample was also part of a study on T cells of mothers and their children.

This rearrangement joins TRBV7-9 to TRBJ2-7; 12 nucleotides align to TRBD2. This receptor was identified in a girl aged 2 to 10 in good health. The sequenced sample was blood. CDR3 in amino acids: CASSPKRLAGAYEQYF. CDR3 DNA sequence: TGTGCCAGCAGCCCAAAAAGACTAGCGGGAGCCTACGAGCAGTACTTC.